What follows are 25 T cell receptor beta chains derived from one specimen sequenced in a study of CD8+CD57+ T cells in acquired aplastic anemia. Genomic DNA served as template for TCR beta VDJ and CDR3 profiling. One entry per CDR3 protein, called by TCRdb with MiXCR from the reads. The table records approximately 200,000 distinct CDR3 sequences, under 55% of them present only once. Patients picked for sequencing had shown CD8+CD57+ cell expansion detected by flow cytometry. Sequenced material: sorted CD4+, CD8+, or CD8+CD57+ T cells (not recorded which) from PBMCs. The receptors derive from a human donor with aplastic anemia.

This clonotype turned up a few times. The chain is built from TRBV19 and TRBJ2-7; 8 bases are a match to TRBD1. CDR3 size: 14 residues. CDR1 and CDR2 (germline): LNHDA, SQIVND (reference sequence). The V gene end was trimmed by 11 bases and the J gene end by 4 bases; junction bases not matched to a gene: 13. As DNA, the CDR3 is TGTGCCTGGAGTCCGAGACAGGGGACTTACGAGCAGTACTTC. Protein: CAWSPRQGTYEQYF.

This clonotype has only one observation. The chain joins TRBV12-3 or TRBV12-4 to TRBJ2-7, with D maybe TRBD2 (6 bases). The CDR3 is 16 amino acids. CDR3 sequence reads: CATSDFGREVAYEQYV. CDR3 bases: TGTGCCACCAGTGATTTTGGGCGGGAAGTCGCCTACGAGCAGTACGTC.

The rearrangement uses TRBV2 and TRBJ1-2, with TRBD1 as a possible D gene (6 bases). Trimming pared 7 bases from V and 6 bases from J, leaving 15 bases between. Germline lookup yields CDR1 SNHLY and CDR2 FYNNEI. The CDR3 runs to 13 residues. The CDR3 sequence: CASNRRTEDGYTF. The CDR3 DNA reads TGTGCCAGCAACCGAAGGACAGAAGATGGCTACACCTTC.

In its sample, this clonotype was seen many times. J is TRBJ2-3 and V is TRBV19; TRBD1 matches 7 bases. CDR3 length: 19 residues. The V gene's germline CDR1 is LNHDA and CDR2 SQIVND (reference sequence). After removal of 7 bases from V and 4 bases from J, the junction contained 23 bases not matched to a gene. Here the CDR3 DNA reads TGTGCCAGTACCTCGCGGCCATATGGACAGGACTTAATTGCAGATACGCAGTATTTT. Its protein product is CASTSRPYGQDLIADTQYF.

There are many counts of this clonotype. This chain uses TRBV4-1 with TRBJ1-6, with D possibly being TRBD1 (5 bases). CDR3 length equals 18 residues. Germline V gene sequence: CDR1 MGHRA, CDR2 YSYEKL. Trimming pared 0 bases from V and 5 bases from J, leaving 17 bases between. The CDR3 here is CASSQEWPWRGDNSPLHF. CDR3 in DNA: TGCGCCAGCAGCCAAGAATGGCCATGGAGGGGCGATAATTCACCCCTCCACTTT.

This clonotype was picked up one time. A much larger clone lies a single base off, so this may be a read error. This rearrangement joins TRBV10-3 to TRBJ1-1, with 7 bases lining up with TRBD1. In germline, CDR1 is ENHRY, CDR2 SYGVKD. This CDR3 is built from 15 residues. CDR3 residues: CASSAGDSGNTEALF. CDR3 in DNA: TGTGCCAGCAGTGCGGGGGACAGTGGGAACACTGAAGCTCTCTTT.

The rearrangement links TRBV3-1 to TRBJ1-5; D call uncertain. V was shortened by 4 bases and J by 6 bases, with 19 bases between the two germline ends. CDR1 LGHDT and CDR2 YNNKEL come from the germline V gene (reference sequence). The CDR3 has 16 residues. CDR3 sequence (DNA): TGTGCCAGCAGCCCAAAGCCCGCAGACCGGTTTCAGCCCCAGCATTTT. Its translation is CASSPKPADRFQPQHF.

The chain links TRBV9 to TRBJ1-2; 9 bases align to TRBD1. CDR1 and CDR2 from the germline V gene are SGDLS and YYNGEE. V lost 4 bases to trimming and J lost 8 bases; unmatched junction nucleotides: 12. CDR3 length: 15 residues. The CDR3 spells CASSLVGTGLEGYTF. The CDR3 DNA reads TGTGCCAGCAGCTTGGTTGGGACAGGGCTGGAAGGCTACACCTTC.

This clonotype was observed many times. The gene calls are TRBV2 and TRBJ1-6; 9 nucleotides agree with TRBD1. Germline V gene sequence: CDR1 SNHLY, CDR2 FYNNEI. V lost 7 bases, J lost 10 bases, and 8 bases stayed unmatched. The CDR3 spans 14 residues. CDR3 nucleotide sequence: TGTGCCAGCATTCGGGACAGGGCGAAGTCACCCCTCCACTTT. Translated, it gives CASIRDRAKSPLHF.

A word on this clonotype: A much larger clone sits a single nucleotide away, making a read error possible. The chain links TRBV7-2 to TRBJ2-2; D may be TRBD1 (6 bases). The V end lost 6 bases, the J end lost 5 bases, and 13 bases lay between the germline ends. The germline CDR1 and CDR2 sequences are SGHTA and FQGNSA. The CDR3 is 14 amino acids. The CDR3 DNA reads TGTGCCAGCAGGGGGGCCGATCCGACCGGGGAGCTGTTTTTT. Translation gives CASRGADPTGELFF.

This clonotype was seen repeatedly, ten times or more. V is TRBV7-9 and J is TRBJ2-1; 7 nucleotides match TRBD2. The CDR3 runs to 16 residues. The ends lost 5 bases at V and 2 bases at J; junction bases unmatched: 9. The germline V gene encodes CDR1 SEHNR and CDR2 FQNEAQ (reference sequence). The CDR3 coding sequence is TGTGCCAGCAGCCCACTAGCGTCTGCCACCTACAATGAGCAGTTCTTC. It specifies CASSPLASATYNEQFF.

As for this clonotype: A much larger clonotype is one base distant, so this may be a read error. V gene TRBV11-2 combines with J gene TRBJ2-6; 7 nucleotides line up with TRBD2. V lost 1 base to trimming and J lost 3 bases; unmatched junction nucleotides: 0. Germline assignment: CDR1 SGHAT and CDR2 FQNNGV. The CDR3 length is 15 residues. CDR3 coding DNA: TGTGCCAGCAGCTTAGGGGAGGGTGGGGCCAACGTCCTGACTTTC. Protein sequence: CASSLGEGGANVLTF.

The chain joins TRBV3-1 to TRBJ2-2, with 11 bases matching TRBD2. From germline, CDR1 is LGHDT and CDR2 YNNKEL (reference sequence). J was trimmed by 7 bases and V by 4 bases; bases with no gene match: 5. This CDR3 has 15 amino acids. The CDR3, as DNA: TGTGCCAGCAGCCTTAGCGGGGGGGCCGGCGGGGAGCTGTTTTTT. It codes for CASSLSGGAGGELFF.

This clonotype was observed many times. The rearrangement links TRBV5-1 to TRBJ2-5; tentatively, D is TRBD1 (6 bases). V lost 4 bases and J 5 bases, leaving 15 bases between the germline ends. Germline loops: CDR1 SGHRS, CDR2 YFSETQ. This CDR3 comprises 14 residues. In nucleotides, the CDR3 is TGCGCCAGCAGCCCCGGGTGGGGGCGGGAGACCCAGTACTTC. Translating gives CASSPGWGRETQYF.

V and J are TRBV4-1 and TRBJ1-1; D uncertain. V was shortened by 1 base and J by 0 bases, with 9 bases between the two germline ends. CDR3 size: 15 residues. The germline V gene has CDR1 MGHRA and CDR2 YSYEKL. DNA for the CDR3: TGCGCCAGCAGCCAAGCATATTCATTGAACACTGAAGCTTTCTTT. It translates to CASSQAYSLNTEAFF.

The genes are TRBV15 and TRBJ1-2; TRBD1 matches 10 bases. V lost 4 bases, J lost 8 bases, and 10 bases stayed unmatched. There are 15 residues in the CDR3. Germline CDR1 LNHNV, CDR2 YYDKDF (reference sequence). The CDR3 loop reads CATSNPGQGRKGYTF. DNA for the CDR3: TGTGCCACCAGCAATCCGGGACAGGGGCGCAAGGGCTACACCTTC.

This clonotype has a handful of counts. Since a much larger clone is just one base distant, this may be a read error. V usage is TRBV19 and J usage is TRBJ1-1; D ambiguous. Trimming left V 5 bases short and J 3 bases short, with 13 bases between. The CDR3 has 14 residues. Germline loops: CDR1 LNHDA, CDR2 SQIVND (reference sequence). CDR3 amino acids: CASSFLPEDTEAFF. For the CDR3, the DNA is TGTGCCAGTAGTTTTCTCCCAGAGGACACTGAAGCTTTCTTT.

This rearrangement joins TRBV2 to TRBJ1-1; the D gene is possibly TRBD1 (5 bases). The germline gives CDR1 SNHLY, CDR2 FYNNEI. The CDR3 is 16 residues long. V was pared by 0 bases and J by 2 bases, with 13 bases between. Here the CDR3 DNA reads TGTGCCAGCAGTGAAGCGTCAGTTAGGGGAAACACTGAAGCTTTCTTT. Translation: CASSEASVRGNTEAFF.

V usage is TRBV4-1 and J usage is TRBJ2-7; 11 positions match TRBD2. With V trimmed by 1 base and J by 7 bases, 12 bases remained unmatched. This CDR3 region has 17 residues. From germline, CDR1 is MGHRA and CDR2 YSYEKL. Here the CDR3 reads CASSQVVAGLAVFEQYF. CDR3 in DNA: TGCGCCAGCAGCCAAGTGGTCGCGGGACTAGCGGTTTTTGAGCAGTACTTC.

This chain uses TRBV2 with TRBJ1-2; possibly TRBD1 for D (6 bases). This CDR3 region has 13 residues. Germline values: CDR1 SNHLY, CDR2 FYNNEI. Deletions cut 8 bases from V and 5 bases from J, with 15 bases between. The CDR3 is CASHRGAGYGYTF. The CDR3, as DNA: TGTGCCAGCCACCGGGGGGCGGGATATGGCTACACCTTC.

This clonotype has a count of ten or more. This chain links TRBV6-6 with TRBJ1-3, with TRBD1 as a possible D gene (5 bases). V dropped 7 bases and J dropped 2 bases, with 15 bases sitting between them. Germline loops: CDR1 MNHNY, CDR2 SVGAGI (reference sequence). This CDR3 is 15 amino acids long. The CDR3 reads CASTPQDNPGNTIYF. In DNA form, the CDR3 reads TGTGCCAGCACCCCCCAGGACAACCCTGGAAACACCATATATTTT.

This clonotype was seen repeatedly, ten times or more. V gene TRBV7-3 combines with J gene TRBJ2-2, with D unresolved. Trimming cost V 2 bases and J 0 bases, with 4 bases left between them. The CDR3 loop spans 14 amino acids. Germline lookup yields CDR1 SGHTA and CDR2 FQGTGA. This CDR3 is CASSLQANTGELFF. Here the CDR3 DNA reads TGTGCCAGCAGCTTACAGGCGAACACCGGGGAGCTGTTTTTT.

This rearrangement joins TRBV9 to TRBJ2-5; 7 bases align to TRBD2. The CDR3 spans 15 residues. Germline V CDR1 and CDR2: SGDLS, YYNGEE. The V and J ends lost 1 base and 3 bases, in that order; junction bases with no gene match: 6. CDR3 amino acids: CASSVRMGGEETQYF. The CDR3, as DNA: TGTGCCAGCAGCGTAAGGATGGGGGGGGAAGAGACCCAGTACTTC.

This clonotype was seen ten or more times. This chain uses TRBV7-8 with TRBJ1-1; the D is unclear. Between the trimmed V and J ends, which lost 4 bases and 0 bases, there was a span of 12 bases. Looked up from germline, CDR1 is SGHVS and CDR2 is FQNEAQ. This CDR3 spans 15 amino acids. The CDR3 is CASSSTHRMNTEAFF. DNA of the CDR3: TGTGCCAGCAGCTCGACACATCGAATGAACACTGAAGCTTTCTTT.

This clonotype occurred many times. CDR3 bases: TGCAGTGCTAGGGTGGGGGCGGGGGAACCCTACGAGCAGTACTTC. Its translation: CSARVGAGEPYEQYF. The V call is TRBV20-1, the J call TRBJ2-7, with D possibly TRBD2 on 7 matching bases. Germline values: CDR1 DFQATT, CDR2 SNEGSKA (reference sequence). The CDR3 sequence is 15 residues long. V was cut by 3 bases and J by 2 bases, with 17 bases left in between.